This T cell receptor beta chain was recorded in a study of T cells in Graves' hyperthyroidism and ophthalmopathy (dated by TCRdb to the late 2010s). Regarding the study in general: Peripheral blood was sampled at the time of initial diagnosis, prior to any treatment. To identify distinguishing TCR V-J signatures, a discovery cohort of around 100 patients was used, comprising 43 with Graves' ophthalmopathy and around 60 with stable Graves' hyperthyroidism. An independent validation cohort of 18 to 20 hyperthyroidism patients and about 15 patients who later progressed to ophthalmopathy tested prospective prediction of ophthalmopathy. For training and testing, the approximately 92 patients in the discovery cohort were randomly divided in a 7:3 ratio. In addition, the study compared T-cell repertoires in thyroid tissue and in blood from 6 or 7 Graves' hyperthyroidism patients. After blood sampling, hyperthyroidism patients were treated with methimazole at a starting dose of 30 mg daily, and ophthalmopathy patients were treated with high-dose intravenous methylprednisolone. TCR Vbeta CDR3 sequencing of some 140 peripheral blood samples (over 40 ophthalmopathy, about 74 hyperthyroidism and about 17 progressor patients) is reported in the paper.

CDR1 DFQATT and CDR2 SNEGSKA were looked up in the germline V gene (reference sequence). The CDR3, cysteine through phenylalanine, is 14 amino acids long. The CDR3 DNA has 42 bases and is translated from base 1. V is trimmed back by 6 bases and J by 4 bases, and the junction contains 9 bases that no gene match accounts for. The TCR beta CDR3 regions were amplified from RNA transcripts. The TCR CDR3 was subjected to a first round of RT-PCR using the HTBI primer set and the Qiagen OneStep RT-PCR kit. Libraries were constructed in a second round of multiplex PCR, after which size selection and purification were performed. Paired-end sequencing of the libraries was performed with 100 bp reads on an Illumina HiSeq2000. The authors' analysis ran thus. Raw data were processed with SOAPnuke, discarding reads with adapters, uncalled bases, mean Phred below 15, or no exact constant-primer or identifier match. COPE v1.2.5 was used to merge the high-quality paired reads, and each unique nucleotide sequence was defined as a clonotype. MiTCR v1.1 was used to align the clonotypes against IMGT TRBV, TRBD and TRBJ reference segments. The analysis included only V-J combinations with a frequency above 0.0001, which together covered 99% to 99.2% of the repertoires. The TCS score was defined as the ratio of F50 (clonal expansion) to E x V (chaos), calculated using BLOSUM62-based TCRdist between CDR3 peptides within each V-J. Welch's t-statistics and random forest reduced approximately 520 V-J features to under 15, which were used in a naive Bayes classifier (R e1071). The public reads were run again by TCRdb, first through fastp at Q25 and then through MiXCR, and only productive beta chains were kept. Rows with one shared CDR3 protein collapse into an entry with the most common genes and DNA. What appears here as the V and J calls and clone size reflects TCRdb's work, not the paper's. For this sample the table gives 600,000 to 850,000 distinct CDR3 sequences, of which roughly a sixth were detected only once. The top ten hold about a sixth of the sample.

Study-level results and caveats: In validation, the model predicted progression to ophthalmopathy with approximately 71% sensitivity and less than 80% specificity, a median of 6.5 months before onset. Sample size was not statistically predetermined, and investigators were not blinded to group allocation. In cross-validation, a model built on a 13 V-J signature told ophthalmopathy apart from stable hyperthyroidism with approximately 90% sensitivity and roughly 81% specificity, and in testing the same model reached 80%/75%. Most expanded thyroid clonotypes (frequency above 0.001) were also found in blood, which suggests that blood repertoires may mirror thyroid immune responses.

This clonotype was found many times. Its cognate antigen has yet to be identified. The record has no base qualities; no much larger clone is one base away. Hyperthyroidism patients were newly diagnosed, with disease duration under 2 months, and aged 18 to 65 years. Any patient with an uncontrolled infection, another autoimmune disease, pregnancy or lactation was excluded. Diagnoses were established on the basis of clinical symptoms, serum thyroxine and TRAb, thyroid ultrasound, and orbital computed tomography. For progressor patients, blood was drawn at the first diagnosis of hyperthyroidism, before any ophthalmopathy symptoms had appeared. PBMCs were separated from around 9.1 ml of fresh peripheral blood using Ficoll-Paque density gradient centrifugation. Progressor patients were defined as those initially diagnosed with Graves' hyperthyroidism in whom ophthalmopathy developed during follow-up. Total RNA was extracted with Trizol reagent, and quality was checked on an Agilent 2100 Bioanalyzer.

Sequenced sample: blood. The sequence joins TRBV20-1 to TRBJ2-5, with 9 bases matching TRBD2. The receptor's source is a woman aged 50 to 60 with Graves' hyperthyroidism that later progressed to Graves' ophthalmopathy. The CDR3 is CSAPGGGAGETQYF. The DNA sequence is TGCAGTGCCCCCGGCGGGGGGGCCGGAGAGACCCAGTACTTC.